The rows below give T cell receptor beta chains drawn from one sample of a study of blood T cell repertoires in COVID-19. Some clones are missing from TCRdb's copy, which holds only in-frame ones; the method was immunoSEQ multiplex PCR. The sample yields 150,000 or so clones, around 87% seen once. The sequencing sample was made of PBMCs or T cells enriched from blood (not recorded which). The receptor source for this set is a middle-aged woman who had been exposed to COVID-19. The CDR3 runs from the conserved cysteine through the conserved F or W. Each record gives: V gene, D gene, clone size, J gene, CDR3 DNA, CDR3 protein. D genes are given only for firm matches. The size field is filled for only some rows; it gives once, few, many or a size class.

TRBV12-3/TRBV12-4,-,-,TRBJ1-2,TGTGCCAGCAGTTTCTCCGTCGACAGGGGCTACACCTTC,CASSFSVDRGYTF
TRBV7-9,-,-,TRBJ2-3,TGTGCCAGCAGTCTAGGGTCCACAGGGAGTTTCTATACGCAGTATTTT,CASSLGSTGSFYTQYF
TRBV19,-,-,TRBJ1-2,TGTGCCAGCCGCCAGGGGTGGGGCTACACCTTC,CASRQGWGYTF
TRBV10-3,TRBD1,-,TRBJ2-7,TGTGCCATCAGTGAGTCGGGGACCGGGACAGGGGTCTACGAGCAGTACTTC,CAISESGTGTGVYEQYF
TRBV9,-,-,TRBJ2-2,TGTGCCAGCAGCCCTAGTGGGGGGGCGCTTCTACGTGGGGAGCTGTTTTTT,CASSPSGGALLRGELFF
TRBV4-3,TRBD1,-,TRBJ2-5,TGCGCCAGCAGCCAAGAGGCCCAGACAGGGGCAGAGACCCAGTACTTC,CASSQEAQTGAETQYF
TRBV19,-,-,TRBJ1-1,TGTGCCAGCCAGGCGGGGCAGGGCACCGAAGCTTTCTTT,CASQAGQGTEAFF
TRBV4-1,-,-,TRBJ1-3,TGCGCCAGCAGCCAAGGGGCGGGGGTGAACACCATATATTTT,CASSQGAGVNTIYF
TRBV6-2/TRBV6-3,-,-,TRBJ2-7,TGTGCCAGCAGTTACTCGCTTGATCAGGGATATGACTACGAGCAGTACTTC,CASSYSLDQGYDYEQYF
TRBV28,-,-,TRBJ2-7,TGTGCCAGCCACGCGGGGTTCTACGAGCAGTACTTC,CASHAGFYEQYF
TRBV3-1/TRBV3-2,-,-,TRBJ2-7,TGTGCCAGCAGCCTGATCCGGGGCGAGCAGTACTTC,CASSLIRGEQYF
TRBV28,-,-,TRBJ1-2,TGTGCCAGCAGTTTACCCCAGTGGGGGGGCTTAGGGGGCTACACCTTC,CASSLPQWGGLGGYTF
TRBV6-5,-,-,TRBJ1-1,TGTGCCAGCAGCCTTTTAGGAGTCATGAACACTGAAGCTTTCTTT,CASSLLGVMNTEAFF
TRBV19,-,-,TRBJ1-1,TGTGCCAGTAGCCCGACAGCGAAGAACACTGAAGCTTTCTTT,CASSPTAKNTEAFF
TRBV20-1,-,once,TRBJ1-6,TGCAGTGCTAGTGTCAGTTCTTCACCCCTCCACTTT,CSASVSSSPLHF
TRBV10-3,TRBD2,once,TRBJ2-7,TGTGCCATCAGTGAGTCGGGGGGGACTAGCGGGTTCGAGCAGTACTTC,CAISESGGTSGFEQYF
TRBV5-1,-,-,TRBJ1-1,TGCGCCAGCAGCTTGGGGTCGGGGACTGAAGCTTTCTTT,CASSLGSGTEAFF
TRBV9,-,once,TRBJ1-4,TGTGCCAGCAGCGTAGCGTATGCAACTAATGAAAAACTGTTTTTT,CASSVAYATNEKLFF
TRBV6-5,-,-,TRBJ1-6,TGTGCCAGCAGTTACGGTGGGGCGATGACTAGTTCACCCCTCCACTTT,CASSYGGAMTSSPLHF
TRBV29-1,TRBD1,-,TRBJ2-7,TGCAGCCACGGGACAGAGAACTCCTACGAGCAGTACTTC,CSHGTENSYEQYF
TRBV28,TRBD1,-,TRBJ2-7,TGTGCCAGCAGTTCCCCGGGACAGGGCTTTCACGAGCAGTACTTC,CASSSPGQGFHEQYF
TRBV10-3,-,-,TRBJ1-5,TGTGCCATCAGTGAGGGGGGGGTGAGGCAGCCCCAGCATTTT,CAISEGGVRQPQHF
TRBV4-1,TRBD2,-,TRBJ2-1,TGCGCCAGCAGCCAAATTAGCGGGGACGGCAATGAGCAGTTCTTC,CASSQISGDGNEQFF
TRBV7-9,TRBD1,-,TRBJ2-1,TGTGCCAGCAGCTTCCACGGGACAGGCTTCAATGAGCAGTTCTTC,CASSFHGTGFNEQFF
TRBV2,-,-,TRBJ1-6,TGTGCCAGCAGTGGGGAGGCAGCCTATAATTCACCCCTCCACTTT,CASSGEAAYNSPLHF
TRBV9,TRBD2,-,TRBJ2-3,TGTGCCAGCAGCGGTCCTAGCGGGGACACAGATACGCAGTATTTT,CASSGPSGDTDTQYF
TRBV29-1,-,-,TRBJ2-5,TGCAGCGTTGCGGTAAACCAAGAGACCCAGTACTTC,CSVAVNQETQYF
TRBV20-1,TRBD2,-,TRBJ2-5,TGCAGTGCTAGTGGGGCTAGCGGGAACCAAGAGACCCAGTACTTC,CSASGASGNQETQYF
TRBV13,-,few,TRBJ2-3,TGTGCCAGCACCCTATCACCGGGGGGCAGTGCGCAGTATTTT,CASTLSPGGSAQYF
TRBV15,-,-,TRBJ2-7,TGTGCCACCAGCAGAGATTCTGGGGGAAGTAGCGGCTACGAGCAGTACTTC,CATSRDSGGSSGYEQYF
TRBV7-9,TRBD1,-,TRBJ1-1,TGTGCCAGCAGCCACACAAAGATCCAAACAGGGGGCACTGAAGCTTTCTTT,CASSHTKIQTGGTEAFF
TRBV9,TRBD1,-,TRBJ1-6,TGTGCCAGCAGCGCCGGACAGGGACACAATTCACCCCTCCACTTT,CASSAGQGHNSPLHF
TRBV19,TRBD2,-,TRBJ2-7,TGTGCCAGTAGTATCCGATTAATAGCGGGGGGGCCCTCGTACGAGCAGTACTTC,CASSIRLIAGGPSYEQYF
TRBV19,TRBD1,once,TRBJ1-2,TGTGCCCTAAAAGGGGCAGGGGGTAGGTATGGCTACACCTTC,CALKGAGGRYGYTF
TRBV4-1,-,-,TRBJ1-5,TGCGCCAGCAGCCCTCAGGGTCGCAATCAGCCCCAGCATTTT,CASSPQGRNQPQHF
TRBV29-1,-,few,TRBJ1-1,TGCAGCGTTGAGGGCAGGGTGTTTGGTGAAGCTTTCTTT,CSVEGRVFGEAFF
TRBV7-9,-,-,TRBJ2-7,TGTGCCAGCAGCTTAGGGAGAGCCTACGAGCAGTACTTC,CASSLGRAYEQYF
TRBV5-1,-,-,TRBJ2-1,TGCGCCAGCAGCTTAGCGACGGCGCCCGATGAGCAGTTCTTC,CASSLATAPDEQFF
TRBV9,TRBD1,-,TRBJ1-2,TGTGCCAGCAATTCACAGGGGTATGGCTACACCTTC,CASNSQGYGYTF
TRBV28,-,-,TRBJ1-2,TGTGCCAGCAGTTTCGGGGGTGGAAACTATGGCTACACCTTC,CASSFGGGNYGYTF
TRBV5-1,-,-,TRBJ2-3,TGCGCCAGTCGGGACTCAGACACAGATACGCAGTATTTT,CASRDSDTDTQYF
TRBV4-1,-,-,TRBJ1-6,TGCGCCAGCAGCCAAGTCCCGCAGGACGACAGCTCCTATAATTCACCCCTCCACTTT,CASSQVPQDDSSYNSPLHF
TRBV6-1,TRBD1,-,TRBJ1-5,TGTGCCAGCAGTGATCGACAGGGCGGCAATCAGCCCCAGCATTTT,CASSDRQGGNQPQHF
TRBV19,-,-,TRBJ1-1,TGTGCCAGTAGTATCTTCGGGAGCACTGAAGCTTTCTTT,CASSIFGSTEAFF
TRBV18,-,-,TRBJ1-5,TGTGCCAGCTCACCGACTAATAACAGGGAGTATAGCAATCAGCCCCAGCATTTT,CASSPTNNREYSNQPQHF
TRBV10-3,TRBD2,-,TRBJ2-3,TGTGCCATCTCCTCTAGCGGGACGAGCACAGATACGCAGTATTTT,CAISSSGTSTDTQYF
TRBV7-6,-,-,TRBJ1-5,TGTGCCAGCAGCTTACGGGGCAATCAGCCCCAGCATTTT,CASSLRGNQPQHF
TRBV28,TRBD1,-,TRBJ1-6,TGTGCCAGCAGTTCCTCCGGGACAGTGTATAATTCACCCCTCCACTTT,CASSSSGTVYNSPLHF
TRBV5-8,TRBD1,few,TRBJ2-2,TGTGCCAGCAGCGCGACCGGGACAGGGAACACCGGGGAGCTGTTTTTT,CASSATGTGNTGELFF
TRBV10-1,-,-,TRBJ1-5,TGCGCCAGCAGTGAGTTCGGTAATCAGCCCCAGCATTTT,CASSEFGNQPQHF
TRBV19,-,many,TRBJ1-5,TGTGCCAGTCGTGGGCTCGGCAATCAGCCCCAGCATTTT,CASRGLGNQPQHF
TRBV5-1,-,-,TRBJ1-1,TGCGCCAGCAGTTTAGGGGGATGGAACACTGAAGCTTTCTTT,CASSLGGWNTEAFF
TRBV7-8,-,-,TRBJ2-7,TGTGCCAGCAGCTTAGGTCTCCGGATCGAGGGCGGGCACTACGAGCAGTACTTC,CASSLGLRIEGGHYEQYF